These 2 T cell receptor beta chains share one sample of origin, sequenced in a study of cytomegalovirus exposure and HLA in healthy donors. Clones were sequenced by immunoSEQ multiplex PCR, and TCRdb holds only the in-frame ones, with some missing. Of some 170,000 clones listed, less than 90% are singletons. Sequencing used PBMCs. These receptor sequences come from a woman under 30 in good health and CMV-seronegative.

Points on this clone: The same CDR3 is also encoded by other DNA sequences in this sample. The rearrangement links TRBV4-3 to TRBJ1-4, with 12 bases matching TRBD1. After removal of 3 bases from V and 8 bases from J, the junction contained 1 base not matched to a gene. CDR1 LGHNA and CDR2 YSLEER come from the germline V gene. The CDR3 has 14 residues. CDR3 DNA sequence: TGCGCCAGCAGCCAGGGGACAGGGGGCGAAAAACTGTTTTTT. Its protein product is CASSQGTGGEKLFF.

This clone was found a few times. V is TRBV30 and J is TRBJ2-7, with D perhaps TRBD2 (5 bases). Germline V CDR1 and CDR2: GTSNPN, SVGIG (reference sequence). The CDR3 covers 15 residues. Trimming removed 0 bases at V and 0 bases at J, with 12 bases between. CDR3 sequence reads: CAWSVGRVLSYEQYF. DNA of the CDR3: TGTGCCTGGAGTGTCGGGCGGGTCCTCTCCTACGAGCAGTACTTC.